This TCR beta chain was found in a study of CD8 T cells in Susac syndrome. The CDR3 has 13 residues. V lost 9 bases, J lost 4 bases, and 8 bases stayed unmatched. Germline V gives CDR1 SNHLY, CDR2 FYNNEI. An amount of RNA that ranged from about 0.45 to 1 ug was reverse transcribed with random hexamers. TCRdb re-called the immunoSEQ multiplex PCR reads through MiXCR, storing one row per CDR3 protein. The repertoire holds about 110,000 distinct CDR3 sequences, roughly 95% seen once, with 0.41% in the top ten. V is TRBV2 and J is TRBJ2-7; 8 nucleotides agree with TRBD1. The origin of this receptor is a human donor with Susac syndrome. The sequenced material came from CD8+ T cells from PBMCs. In nucleotides, the CDR3 is TGTGCCAGTTTTGAGGACAGGGCTTACGAGCAGTACTTC. This translates into CASFEDRAYEQYF.